The clone carrying this TCR beta chain was recorded a few times. Its specificity is not known. The TCR beta CDR3 regions underwent amplification using RNA transcripts as the source. HTBI primers drove first-round RT-PCR of the TCR CDR3. A single record per CDR3 protein comes from TCRdb applying MiXCR to the multiplex PCR reads. Of 600,000 or so distinct CDR3 sequences listed, around 14% are singletons. Germline CDR1 is MNHEY and CDR2 is SVGAGI. With 1 base removed from V and 5 bases from J, the gap between germline ends came to 8 bases. The CDR3 extends over 13 amino acids. The data derive from a study of T cells in Graves' hyperthyroidism and ophthalmopathy. Across the whole study: Peripheral blood was obtained at initial diagnosis, preceding any treatment.

Ophthalmopathy patients all had a Clinical Activity Score of at least 3, a NOSPECS grade of at least 4 and disease under 3 months old. The PBMCs were sourced from fresh peripheral blood (about 10 ml). Study conclusions and caveats: The model foresaw ophthalmopathy a median roughly 6 months prior to onset.

The chain couples TRBV6-5 to TRBJ1-2, with TRBD1 as a possible D gene (6 bases). The sequencing input was blood. The sequence was collected from a woman between 18 and 29 years old with Graves' ophthalmopathy. The DNA of the CDR3 is TGTGCCAGCAGTTACTTCGGACAGTATGGCTACACCTTC. Translating it yields CASSYFGQYGYTF.